This TCR beta chain was found in a study of blood T cell repertoires in COVID-19. Produced via immunoSEQ multiplex PCR; TCRdb's table is partial and in-frame only. This table holds 150,000 to 200,000 clones, 70% to 90% found once. The sample consisted of PBMCs or T cells enriched from blood (not recorded which). The TCR comes from a woman between 40 and 50 years old in a cohort exposed to, infected with or recovered from COVID-19 (not recorded which).

In DNA form, the CDR3 reads TGTGCCAGCAGCCCTAGATACAGCGGGGGGGAAGAGACCCAGTACTTC. It encodes CASSPRYSGGEETQYF. The chain couples TRBV3-1 (or the pseudogene TRBV3-2) to TRBJ2-5; 10 bases line up with TRBD2. V trimming: 4 bases; J trimming: 3 bases; junction bases outside the gene matches: 8. This CDR3 region has 16 residues. Germline-derived CDR1 and CDR2 are LGHDT and YNNKEL (reference sequence).